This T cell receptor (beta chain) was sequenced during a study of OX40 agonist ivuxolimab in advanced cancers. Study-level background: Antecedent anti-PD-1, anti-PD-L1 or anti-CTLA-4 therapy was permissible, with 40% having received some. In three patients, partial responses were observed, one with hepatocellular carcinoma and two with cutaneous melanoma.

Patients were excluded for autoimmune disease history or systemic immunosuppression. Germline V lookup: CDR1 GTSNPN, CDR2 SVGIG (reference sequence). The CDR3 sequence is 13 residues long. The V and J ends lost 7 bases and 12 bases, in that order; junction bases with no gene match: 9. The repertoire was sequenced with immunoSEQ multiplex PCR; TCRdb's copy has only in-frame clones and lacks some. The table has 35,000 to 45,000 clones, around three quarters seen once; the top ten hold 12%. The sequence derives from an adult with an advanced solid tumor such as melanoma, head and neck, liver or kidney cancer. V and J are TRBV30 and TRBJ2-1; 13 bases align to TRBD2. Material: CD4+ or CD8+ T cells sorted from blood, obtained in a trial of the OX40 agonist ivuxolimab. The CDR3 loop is CASGTSGARGQFF. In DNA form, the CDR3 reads TGTGCCTCCGGGACTAGCGGGGCCAGGGGGCAGTTCTTC.